Given below is one TCR beta chain in context. This entry comes from a study of cytomegalovirus exposure and HLA in healthy donors. CDR1 and CDR2 (germline): MRHNA, SNTAGT. V dropped 0 bases and J dropped 6; count of bases not matched to a gene: 2. The CDR3 is 14 residues long. 60 Vbeta and 13 Jbeta primers were used in PCR. The protocol was immunoSEQ multiplex PCR, while the TCRdb copy is restricted to in-frame clones and leaves out a portion. The repertoire consists of 150,000 to 200,000 clones, with around 81% occurring once and the leading ten covering approximately 2%. Material: PBMCs. The chain is built from TRBV6-4 and TRBJ1-1, with TRBD1 matching 9 bases. This clonotype originated in a woman under 40 in good health and CMV-seronegative. The chain's CDR3 is CASSDSQGAAEAFF. The CDR3 DNA follows: TGTGCCAGCAGTGACTCACAGGGGGCCGCTGAAGCTTTCTTT.